The source of this TCR beta chain is a study of T cell responses to AZD1222 COVID-19 vaccine. Turning to the study itself: Pooled samples include second doses given at about 4 or 12 weeks. Findings and limits, study-wide: Repertoire samples came only from after the peak T cell response. White British people made up most donors, females outnumbered males, and clonal diversity was possibly underestimated.

The V gene end was trimmed by 6 bases and the J gene end by 3 bases; junction bases not matched to a gene: 3. The CDR3 spans 13 residues. CDR1 and CDR2 (germline): MDHEN, SYDVKM. This table comes from immunoSEQ multiplex PCR, and its TCRdb copy is limited to in-frame clones, with some not included. The sample lists 100,000 to 150,000 clones, roughly 93% occurring once. This clone occurred once. Its matching antigen is unknown. The chain carries TRBV28 and TRBJ1-1; 8 bases agree with TRBD1. Sequenced material: peripheral blood, taken on day 0 of AZD1222 vaccination. The TCR sequence derives from an adult in good health. The DNA of the CDR3 is TGTGCCAGCAGCGGACAGGGATACACTGAAGCTTTCTTT. Protein sequence: CASSGQGYTEAFF.